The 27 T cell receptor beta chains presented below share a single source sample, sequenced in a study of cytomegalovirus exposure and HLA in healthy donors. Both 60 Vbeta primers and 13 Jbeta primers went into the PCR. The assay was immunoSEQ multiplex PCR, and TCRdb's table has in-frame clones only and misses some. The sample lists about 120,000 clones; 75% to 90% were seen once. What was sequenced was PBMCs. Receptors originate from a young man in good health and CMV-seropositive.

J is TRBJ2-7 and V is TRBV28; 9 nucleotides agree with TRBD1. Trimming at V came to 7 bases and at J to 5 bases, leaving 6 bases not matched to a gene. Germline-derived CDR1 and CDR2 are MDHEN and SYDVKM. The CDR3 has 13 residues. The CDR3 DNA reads TGTGCCAGCAAGGGACAGGGTGTCCACGAGCAGTACTTC. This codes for CASKGQGVHEQYF.

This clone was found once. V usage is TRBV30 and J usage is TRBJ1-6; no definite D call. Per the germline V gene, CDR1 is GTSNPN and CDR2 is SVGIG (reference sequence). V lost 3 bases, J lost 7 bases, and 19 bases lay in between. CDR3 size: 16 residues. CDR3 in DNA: TGTGCCTGGAGCCTACCTAGCGCCGGTGGGAATTCACCCCTCCACTTT. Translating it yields CAWSLPSAGGNSPLHF.

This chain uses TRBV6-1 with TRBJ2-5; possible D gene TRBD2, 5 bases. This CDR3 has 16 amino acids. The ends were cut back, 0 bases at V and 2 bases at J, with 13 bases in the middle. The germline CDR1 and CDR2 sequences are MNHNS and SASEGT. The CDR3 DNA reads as TGTGCCAGCAGTGAAGCGAGGGTTTCTAAACAAGAGACCCAGTACTTC. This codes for CASSEARVSKQETQYF.

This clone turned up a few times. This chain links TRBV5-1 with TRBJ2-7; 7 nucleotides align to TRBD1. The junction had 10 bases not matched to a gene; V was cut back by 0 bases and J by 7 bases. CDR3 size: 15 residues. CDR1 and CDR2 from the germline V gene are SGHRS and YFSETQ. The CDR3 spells CASSLAGQPDWEQYF. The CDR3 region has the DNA TGCGCCAGCAGCTTGGCGGGACAGCCGGACTGGGAGCAGTACTTC.

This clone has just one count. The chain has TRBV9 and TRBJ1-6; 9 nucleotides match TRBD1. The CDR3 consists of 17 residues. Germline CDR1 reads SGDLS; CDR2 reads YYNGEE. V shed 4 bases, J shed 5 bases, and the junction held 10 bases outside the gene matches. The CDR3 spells CASSFRLGTGNNSPLHF. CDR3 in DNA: TGTGCCAGCAGCTTCCGCCTCGGGACAGGGAATAATTCACCCCTCCACTTT.

The CDR3: CASSQETFLQGGPYDTQYF. DNA for the CDR3: TGCGCCAGCAGCCAAGAAACCTTCCTACAGGGGGGGCCATATGATACGCAGTATTTT. V is TRBV4-1 and J is TRBJ2-3; tentatively, D is TRBD1 (8 bases). Trimming shortened V by 0 bases and J by 6 bases, and 25 bases separated the two germline ends. This CDR3 is 19 amino acids long. Germline V gene lookup returns CDR1 MGHRA and CDR2 YSYEKL.

The CDR3 coding sequence is TGTGCCAGCAGCCAAGATGAGGAGACCCAGTACTTC. Residues: CASSQDEETQYF. This chain connects TRBV4-2 to TRBJ2-5, with no clear D. The CDR3 extends over 12 amino acids. The germline CDR1 and CDR2 sequences are LGHNA and YNFKEQ. Deletions cut 0 bases from V and 5 bases from J, with 4 bases between.

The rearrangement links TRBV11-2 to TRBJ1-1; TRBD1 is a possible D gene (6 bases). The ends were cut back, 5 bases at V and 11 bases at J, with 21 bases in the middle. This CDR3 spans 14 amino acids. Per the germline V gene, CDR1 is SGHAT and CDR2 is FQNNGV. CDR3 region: CASSRMTGHVFAFF. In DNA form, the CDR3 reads TGTGCCAGCAGCCGAATGACGGGACATGTCTTTGCTTTCTTT. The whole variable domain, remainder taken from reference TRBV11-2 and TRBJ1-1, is EAGVAQSPRYKIIEKRQSVAFWCNPISGHATLYWYQQILGQGPKLLIQFQNNGVVDDSQLPKDRFSAERLKGVDSTLKIQPAKLEDSAVYLCASSRMTGHVFAFFGQGTRLTVV.

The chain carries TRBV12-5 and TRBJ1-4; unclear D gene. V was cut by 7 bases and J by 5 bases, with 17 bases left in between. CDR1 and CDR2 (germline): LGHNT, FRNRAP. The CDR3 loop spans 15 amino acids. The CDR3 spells CASAPPGSANEKLFF. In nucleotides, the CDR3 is TGTGCTAGTGCCCCCCCCGGGTCAGCGAATGAAAAACTGTTTTTT.

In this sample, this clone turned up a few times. The CDR3 here is CASSVGGQGETQYF. CDR3 in DNA: TGTGCCAGCAGCGTGGGGGGACAGGGAGAGACCCAGTACTTC. The chain has TRBV5-4 and TRBJ2-5; 9 bases map to TRBD1. V shed 4 bases and J 4 bases; nucleotides not matched to a gene: 5. The CDR3 length is 14 residues. Looked up from germline, CDR1 is SGHNT and CDR2 is YYREEE (reference sequence). The full variable domain, its missing parts supplied by reference TRBV5-4 and TRBJ2-5, is ETGVTQSPTHLIKTRGQQVTLRCSSQSGHNTVSWYQQALGQGPQFIFQYYREEENGRGNFPPRFSGLQFPNYSSELNVNALELDDSALYLCASSVGGQGETQYFGPGTRLLVL.

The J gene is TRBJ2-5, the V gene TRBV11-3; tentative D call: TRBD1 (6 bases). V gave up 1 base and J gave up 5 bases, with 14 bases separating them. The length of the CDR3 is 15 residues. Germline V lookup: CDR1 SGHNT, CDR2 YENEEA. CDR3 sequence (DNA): TGTGCCAGCAGCTTAGGTTTGGGGGCGCGGGAGACCCAGTACTTC. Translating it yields CASSLGLGARETQYF.

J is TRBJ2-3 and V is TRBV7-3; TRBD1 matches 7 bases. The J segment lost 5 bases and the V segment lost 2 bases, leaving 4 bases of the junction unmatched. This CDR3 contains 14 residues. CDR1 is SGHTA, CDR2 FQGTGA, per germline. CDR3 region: CASSLRAGGDTQYF. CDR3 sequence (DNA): TGTGCCAGCAGCTTACGGGCAGGGGGAGATACGCAGTATTTT. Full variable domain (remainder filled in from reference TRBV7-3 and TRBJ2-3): GAGVSQTPSNKVTEKGKYVELRCDPISGHTALYWYRQSLGQGPEFLIYFQGTGAADDSGLPNDRFFAVRPEGSVSTLKIQRTERGDSAVYLCASSLRAGGDTQYFGPGTRLTVL.

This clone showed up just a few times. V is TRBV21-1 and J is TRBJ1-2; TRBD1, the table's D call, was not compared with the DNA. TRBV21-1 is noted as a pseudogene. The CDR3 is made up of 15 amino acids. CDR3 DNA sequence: TGTGCCAGCAGCGTCAATCCCCAGGCCGCCTATGGCTACACCTTC. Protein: CASSVNPQAAYGYTF.

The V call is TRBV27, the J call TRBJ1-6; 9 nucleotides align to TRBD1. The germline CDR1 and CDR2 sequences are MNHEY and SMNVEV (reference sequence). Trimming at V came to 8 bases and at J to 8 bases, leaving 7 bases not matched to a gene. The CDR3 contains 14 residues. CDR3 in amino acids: CASATGTGYSPLHF. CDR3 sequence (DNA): TGTGCCAGCGCGACCGGGACAGGGTATTCACCCCTCCACTTT.

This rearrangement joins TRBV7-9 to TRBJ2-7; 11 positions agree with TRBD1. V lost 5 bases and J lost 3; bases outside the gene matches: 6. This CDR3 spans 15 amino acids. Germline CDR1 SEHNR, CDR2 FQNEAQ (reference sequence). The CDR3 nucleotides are TGTGCCAGCAGCAGATCCGGGACAGGGGGCTACGAGCAGTACTTC. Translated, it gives CASSRSGTGGYEQYF.

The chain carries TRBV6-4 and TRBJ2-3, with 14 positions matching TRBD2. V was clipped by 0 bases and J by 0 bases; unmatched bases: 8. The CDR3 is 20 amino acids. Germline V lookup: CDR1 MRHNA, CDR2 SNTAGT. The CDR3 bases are TGTGCCAGCAGTGACTCGACTAGCGGGGGGGCCGGTGGGAGCACAGATACGCAGTATTTT. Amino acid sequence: CASSDSTSGGAGGSTDTQYF.

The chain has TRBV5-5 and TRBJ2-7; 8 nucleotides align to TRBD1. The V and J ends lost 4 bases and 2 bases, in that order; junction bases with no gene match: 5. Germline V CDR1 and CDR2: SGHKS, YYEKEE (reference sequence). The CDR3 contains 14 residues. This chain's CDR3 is CASSLTGAPYEQYF. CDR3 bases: TGTGCCAGCAGCCTGACAGGGGCCCCCTACGAGCAGTACTTC.

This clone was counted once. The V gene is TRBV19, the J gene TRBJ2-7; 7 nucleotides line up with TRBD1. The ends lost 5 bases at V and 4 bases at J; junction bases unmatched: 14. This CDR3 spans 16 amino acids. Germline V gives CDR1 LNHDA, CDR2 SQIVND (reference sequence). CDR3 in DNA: TGTGCCAGTAGTCCCTACGGACAGGTAAACGGGTACGAGCAGTACTTC. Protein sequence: CASSPYGQVNGYEQYF.

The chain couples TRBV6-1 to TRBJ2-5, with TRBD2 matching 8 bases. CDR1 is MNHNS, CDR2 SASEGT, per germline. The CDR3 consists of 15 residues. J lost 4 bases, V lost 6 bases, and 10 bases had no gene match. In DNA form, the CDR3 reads TGTGCCAGCAGAGATGCCGGGACTAGACGAGAGACCCAGTACTTC. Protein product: CASRDAGTRRETQYF.

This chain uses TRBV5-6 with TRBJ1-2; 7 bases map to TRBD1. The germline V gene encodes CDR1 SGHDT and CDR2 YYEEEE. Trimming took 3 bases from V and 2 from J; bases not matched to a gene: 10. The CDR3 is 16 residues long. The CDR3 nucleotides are TGTGCCAGCAGCTCCCCAGGGGGGTGGTTCAACTATGGCTACACCTTC. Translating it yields CASSSPGGWFNYGYTF.

The CDR3 is CASTLRQGLGELFF. The CDR3 bases are TGTGCCAGCACCCTTCGACAGGGATTGGGGGAGCTGTTTTTT. The chain joins TRBV6-1 to TRBJ2-2, with 7 positions matching TRBD1. The J segment lost 8 bases and the V segment lost 7 bases, leaving 10 bases of the junction unmatched. Germline V lookup: CDR1 MNHNS, CDR2 SASEGT. The CDR3 contains 14 residues.

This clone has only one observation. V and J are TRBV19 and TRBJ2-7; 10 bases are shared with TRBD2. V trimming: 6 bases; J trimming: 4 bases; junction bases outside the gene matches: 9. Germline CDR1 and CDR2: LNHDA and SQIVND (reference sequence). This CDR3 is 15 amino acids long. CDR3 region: CASSGGLAQEYEQYF. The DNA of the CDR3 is TGTGCCAGTAGCGGGGGACTAGCGCAGGAGTACGAGCAGTACTTC.

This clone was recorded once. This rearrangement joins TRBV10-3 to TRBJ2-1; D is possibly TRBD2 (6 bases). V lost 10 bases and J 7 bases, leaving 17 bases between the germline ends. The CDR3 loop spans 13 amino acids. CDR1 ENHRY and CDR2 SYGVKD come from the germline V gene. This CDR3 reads CATLREFLNEQFF. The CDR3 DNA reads TGTGCCACCCTACGGGAGTTCCTAAATGAGCAGTTCTTC.

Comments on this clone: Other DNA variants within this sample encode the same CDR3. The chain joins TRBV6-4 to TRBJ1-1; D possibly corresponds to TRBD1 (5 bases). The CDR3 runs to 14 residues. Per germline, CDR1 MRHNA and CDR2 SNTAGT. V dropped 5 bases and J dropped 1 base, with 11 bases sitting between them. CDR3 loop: CASSPGQGNTEAFF. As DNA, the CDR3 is TGTGCCAGCAGTCCCGGCCAGGGGAACACTGAAGCTTTCTTT.

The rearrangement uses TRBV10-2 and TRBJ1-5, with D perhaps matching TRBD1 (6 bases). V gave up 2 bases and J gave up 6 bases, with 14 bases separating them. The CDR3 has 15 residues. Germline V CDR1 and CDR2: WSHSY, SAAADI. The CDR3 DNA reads TGCGCCAGCAGTGAGGAAGGGGGGGTCGGTCAGCCCCAGCATTTT. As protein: CASSEEGGVGQPQHF.

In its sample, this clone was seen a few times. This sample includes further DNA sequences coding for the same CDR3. In DNA form, the CDR3 reads TGCAGCGTTGAGGACAATACAGATACGCAGTATTTT. It is translated as CSVEDNTDTQYF. The rearrangement links TRBV29-1 to TRBJ2-3, with D maybe TRBD1 (5 bases). Trimming took off 3 bases at V and 3 bases at J, with 7 bases between the two ends. There are 12 residues in the CDR3. The germline V gene has CDR1 SQVTM and CDR2 ANQGSEA.

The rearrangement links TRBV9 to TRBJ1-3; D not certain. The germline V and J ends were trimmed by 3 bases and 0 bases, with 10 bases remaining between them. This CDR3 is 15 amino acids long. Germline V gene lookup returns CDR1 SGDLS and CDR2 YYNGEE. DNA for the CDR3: TGTGCCAGCAGCGCAAACAGCATCTCTGGAAACACCATATATTTT. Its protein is CASSANSISGNTIYF.